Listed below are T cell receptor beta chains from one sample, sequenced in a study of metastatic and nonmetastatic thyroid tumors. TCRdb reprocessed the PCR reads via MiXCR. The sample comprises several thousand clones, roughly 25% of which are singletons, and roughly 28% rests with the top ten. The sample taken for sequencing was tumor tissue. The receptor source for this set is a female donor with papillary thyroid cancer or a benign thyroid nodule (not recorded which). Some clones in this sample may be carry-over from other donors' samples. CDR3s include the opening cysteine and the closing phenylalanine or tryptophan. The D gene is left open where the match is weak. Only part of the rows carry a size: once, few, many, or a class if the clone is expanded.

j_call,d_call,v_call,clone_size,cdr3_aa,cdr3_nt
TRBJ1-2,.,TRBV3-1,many,CASSQGRVGYTF,TGTGCCAGCAGCCAAGGACGGGTTGGCTACACCTTC
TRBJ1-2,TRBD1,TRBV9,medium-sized,CASSVGGQGNYGYTF,TGTGCCAGCAGCGTAGGAGGACAGGGGAACTATGGCTACACCTTC
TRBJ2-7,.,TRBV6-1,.,CASSGVGSSYEQYF,TGTGCCAGCTCCGGGGTCGGGAGCTCCTACGAGCAGTACTTC
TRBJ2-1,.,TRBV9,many,CASSVSEAGEQFF,TGTGCCAGCAGCGTTTCCGAGGCGGGTGAGCAGTTCTTC
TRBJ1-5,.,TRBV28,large,CASSLEGKTIQPQHF,TGTGCCAGCAGTTTGGAAGGGAAGACGATTCAGCCCCAGCATTTT
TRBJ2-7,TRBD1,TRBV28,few,CASSLYRGPPYEQYF,TGTGCCAGCAGTTTGTACAGGGGACCCCCCTACGAGCAGTACTTC
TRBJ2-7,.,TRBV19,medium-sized,CASSTAGRWRDEQYF,TGTGCCAGTAGTACGGCTGGACGCTGGAGGGACGAGCAGTACTTC
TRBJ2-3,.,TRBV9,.,CASSVGEANTQYF,TGTGCCAGCAGCGTCGGGGAAGCGAATACGCAGTATTTT
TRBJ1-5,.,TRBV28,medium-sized,CASSLWDSNQPQHF,TGTGCCAGCAGTTTATGGGACAGCAATCAGCCCCAGCATTTT
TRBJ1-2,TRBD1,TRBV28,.,CASSFGDRDSMGYTF,TGTGCCAGCAGTTTCGGAGACAGGGATTCGATGGGCTACACCTTC
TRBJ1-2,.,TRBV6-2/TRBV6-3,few,CASSIRRLYGYTF,TGTGCCAGCTCTATCCGGAGACTTTATGGCTACACCTTC
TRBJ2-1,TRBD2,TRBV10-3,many,CATEATSGGYNEQFF,TGTGCCACCGAGGCCACTAGCGGGGGGTACAATGAGCAGTTCTTC
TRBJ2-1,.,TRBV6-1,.,CAIREIGGRYEQFF,TGTGCCATCAGGGAAATAGGGGGGCGGTATGAGCAGTTCTTC
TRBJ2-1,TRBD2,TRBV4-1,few,CASSQDGLAGGRSSYNEQFF,TGCGCCAGCAGCCAAGATGGGCTAGCGGGGGGTCGAAGCTCCTACAATGAGCAGTTCTTC
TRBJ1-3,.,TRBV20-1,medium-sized,CSARSGGLGNTIYF,TGCAGTGCTAGGTCTGGGGGGCTCGGAAACACCATATATTTT
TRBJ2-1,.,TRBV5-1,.,CASSLGGAENEQFF,TGCGCCAGCAGCTTAGGAGGGGCGGAAAATGAGCAGTTCTTC
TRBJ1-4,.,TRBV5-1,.,CASSLSGDYNEKLFF,TGCGCCAGCAGCTTATCGGGAGACTACAATGAAAAACTGTTTTTT
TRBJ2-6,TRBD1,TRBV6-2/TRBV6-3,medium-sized,CASSYSIIRTGDGGANVLTF,TGTGCCAGCAGTTACTCGATAATCAGGACAGGGGATGGTGGGGCCAACGTCCTGACTTTC
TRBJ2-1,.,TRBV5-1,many,CASSPGITYNEQFF,TGCGCCAGCAGCCCGGGAATTACCTACAATGAGCAGTTCTTC
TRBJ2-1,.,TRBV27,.,CASRPTSAPSHEQFF,TGTGCCAGCAGACCAACTAGTGCACCATCCCATGAGCAGTTCTTC